These 27 T cell receptor beta chains came from one sample sequenced in a study of blood T cell repertoires in COVID-19. Profiled with immunoSEQ multiplex PCR; TCRdb holds only in-frame clones, not every one. The sample has 220,000 or so clones; about 90% are singletons. The sequenced material came from peripheral blood. These receptors came from a man between 60 and 75 years old with COVID-19, enrolled during active disease.

CDR3: CASSPGQWAGELFF. CDR3 DNA: TGTGCCAGCAGTCCGGGACAATGGGCCGGGGAGCTGTTTTTT. The J gene is TRBJ2-2, the V gene TRBV2; D is possibly TRBD1 (6 bases). This CDR3 region has 14 residues. The ends were cut back, 5 bases at V and 6 bases at J, with 13 bases in the middle. Per the germline V gene, CDR1 is SNHLY and CDR2 is FYNNEI.

The V gene is TRBV3-1 (or the pseudogene TRBV3-2), the J gene TRBJ2-7; 10 positions match TRBD1. Unmatched junction bases numbered 11, after V lost 3 bases and J lost 3 bases. The CDR3 loop spans 17 amino acids. CDR1 LGHDT and CDR2 YNNKEL come from the germline V gene (reference sequence). CDR3 protein: CASSQRGQGMVNYEQYF. The CDR3 coding sequence is TGTGCCAGCAGCCAGCGGGGACAGGGGATGGTGAACTACGAGCAGTACTTC.

The V and J genes are TRBV29-1 and TRBJ2-3, with D perhaps matching TRBD1 (6 bases). Between the trimmed V and J ends, which lost 1 base and 0 bases, there was a span of 14 bases. The CDR3 has 16 amino acids. Germline V gene lookup returns CDR1 SQVTM and CDR2 ANQGSEA. The chain's CDR3 is CSVEGKQGISTDTQYF. As DNA, the CDR3 is TGCAGCGTTGAAGGGAAACAGGGAATAAGCACAGATACGCAGTATTTT.

V gene TRBV6-5 combines with J gene TRBJ2-3; tentative D call: TRBD1 (5 bases). The CDR3 is 15 residues long. Per the germline V gene, CDR1 is MNHEY and CDR2 is SVGAGI. Trimming stripped 6 bases from V and 0 bases from J, with 13 bases between. CDR3 sequence: CASSPDTASTDTQYF. The DNA for the CDR3 is TGTGCCAGCAGCCCGGACACTGCTAGCACAGATACGCAGTATTTT.

The chain has TRBV20-1 and TRBJ2-2; unclear D gene. Germline values: CDR1 DFQATT, CDR2 SNEGSKA (reference sequence). Trimming cost V 3 bases and J 1 base, with 12 bases left between them. The CDR3 covers 15 residues. The CDR3 loop is CSASYGRGNTGELFF. The CDR3 bases are TGCAGTGCTAGTTACGGCAGAGGGAACACCGGGGAGCTGTTTTTT.

The rearrangement joins TRBV25-1 to TRBJ2-7, with TRBD1 matching 9 bases. Matching the DNA end better, TRBJ2-1 makes the J call doubtful. The CDR3 runs 15 residues. The V gene's germline CDR1 is MGHDK and CDR2 SYGVNS. The CDR3 loop reads CASSELGQGYNEQFF. CDR3 DNA sequence: TGTGCCAGCAGTGAACTGGGACAGGGCTACAATGAGCAGTTCTTC.

The chain carries TRBV19 and TRBJ2-1, with 9 bases that match TRBD1. Per germline, CDR1 LNHDA and CDR2 SQIVND (reference sequence). J was trimmed by 5 bases and V by 7 bases; bases with no gene match: 6. The CDR3 sequence is 14 residues long. The CDR3 DNA reads TGTGCCAGTACGTCCAGGACAGGGGACAATGAGCAGTTCTTC. This sequence encodes CASTSRTGDNEQFF.

This CDR3 is CASGDRVVGQPQHF. CDR3 sequence (DNA): TGTGCCAGTGGGGACAGGGTAGTAGGTCAGCCCCAGCATTTT. This chain joins TRBV27 and TRBJ1-5; the match to TRBD1 covers 9 bases. The junction had 9 bases not matched to a gene; V was cut back by 9 bases and J by 6 bases. Germline CDR1 is MNHEY and CDR2 is SMNVEV (reference sequence). The CDR3 totals 14 residues.

The chain joins TRBV5-6 to TRBJ2-2; a possible D gene is TRBD1 (5 bases). The CDR3 extends over 15 amino acids. The germline V gene has CDR1 SGHDT and CDR2 YYEEEE. V was pared by 1 base and J by 4 bases, with 11 bases between. The CDR3: CASSLYHGATGELFF. The CDR3 DNA follows: TGTGCCAGCAGCTTGTACCATGGGGCCACCGGGGAGCTGTTTTTT.

This chain links TRBV6-5 with TRBJ1-1; 9 bases align to TRBD1. The germline gives CDR1 MNHEY, CDR2 SVGAGI. CDR3 size: 14 residues. Trimming cost V 5 bases and J 4 bases; bases outside gene matches: 5. The CDR3 DNA is TGTGCCAGCAGTCGGGACAGGGCGGGCACTGAAGCTTTCTTT. Amino acid sequence: CASSRDRAGTEAFF.

The chain is built from TRBV6-6 and TRBJ2-1, with 8 nucleotides matching TRBD2. The junction had 7 bases not matched to a gene; V was cut back by 2 bases and J by 4 bases. Per the germline V gene, CDR1 is MNHNY and CDR2 is SVGAGI (reference sequence). The CDR3 extends over 16 amino acids. CDR3 sequence reads: CASSYPERGLYNEQFF. The CDR3 DNA reads as TGTGCCAGCAGTTACCCTGAGCGGGGGCTGTACAATGAGCAGTTCTTC.

V gene TRBV6-6 combines with J gene TRBJ1-3; D not certain. The germline V gene has CDR1 MNHNY and CDR2 SVGAGI (reference sequence). This CDR3 contains 15 residues. V lost 8 bases, J lost 0 bases, and 14 bases lay in between. The CDR3 coding sequence is TGTGCCAGCGGTACTAATAGGCTCTCTGGAAACACCATATATTTT. It specifies CASGTNRLSGNTIYF.

The CDR3 loop is CASSLRDLNTGELFF. CDR3 in DNA: TGTGCCAGCAGCCTAAGGGACTTAAACACCGGGGAGCTGTTTTTT. This chain uses TRBV9 with TRBJ2-2, with a possible D match to TRBD2 (6 bases). Between the trimmed V and J ends, which lost 4 bases and 2 bases, there was a span of 12 bases. Germline CDR1 reads SGDLS; CDR2 reads YYNGEE. This CDR3 contains 15 residues.

The chain employs TRBV10-3 and TRBJ1-6; D is unresolved. Per germline, CDR1 ENHRY and CDR2 SYGVKD. V was cut by 0 bases and J by 6 bases, with 6 bases left in between. There are 14 residues in the CDR3. CDR3 bases: TGTGCCATCAGTGAGTCGGCAGGTAATTCACCCCTCCACTTT. Protein sequence: CAISESAGNSPLHF.

The V gene is TRBV7-8, the J gene TRBJ1-6; tentative D call: TRBD1 (6 bases). Germline loops: CDR1 SGHVS, CDR2 FQNEAQ. The CDR3 contains 16 residues. Trimming shortened V by 1 base and J by 4 bases, and 11 bases separated the two germline ends. DNA for the CDR3: TGTGCCAGCAGCTTAGAGGGGGAAACATATAATTCACCCCTCCACTTT. This codes for CASSLEGETYNSPLHF.

The chain carries TRBV28 and TRBJ1-1; 7 bases map to TRBD1. V shed 7 bases, J shed 1 base, and the junction held 9 bases outside the gene matches. Germline V gives CDR1 MDHEN, CDR2 SYDVKM. The CDR3 extends over 15 amino acids. The CDR3 DNA sequence: TGTGCCAGCACGTCCCCCGGGACAGAGAACACTGAAGCTTTCTTT. Translation gives CASTSPGTENTEAFF.

V usage is TRBV28 and J usage is TRBJ1-2, with a possible D match to TRBD1 (5 bases). This CDR3 is built from 14 residues. V was trimmed by 7 bases and J by 0 bases, leaving 12 bases between them. Germline lookup yields CDR1 MDHEN and CDR2 SYDVKM. CDR3 nucleotide sequence: TGTGCCAGCATCGGGACGGGAGCTAACTATGGCTACACCTTC. It is translated as CASIGTGANYGYTF.

V and J are TRBV6-1 and TRBJ1-6, with TRBD1 matching over 7 bases. The junction had 6 bases not matched to a gene; V was cut back by 3 bases and J by 7 bases. CDR1 is MNHNS and CDR2 is SASEGT in the germline V gene. The CDR3 is made up of 15 amino acids. The CDR3 DNA sequence: TGTGCCAGCAGTGAGGTCGGGACAGACAATTCACCCCTCCACTTT. Its translation is CASSEVGTDNSPLHF.

The J gene is TRBJ1-4, the V gene TRBV18, with 10 bases matching TRBD1. Germline-derived CDR1 and CDR2 are KGHSH and LQKENI. Trimming at V came to 6 bases and at J to 5 bases, leaving 3 bases not matched to a gene. CDR3 length: 14 amino acids. Here the CDR3 reads CASSTTGGNEKLFF. The CDR3 region has the DNA TGTGCCAGCTCTACGACAGGGGGCAATGAAAAACTGTTTTTT.

CDR3 protein: CASSKTLSGTEAFF. Written as DNA, the CDR3 is TGTGCCAGCAGCAAAACCCTCTCGGGCACTGAAGCTTTCTTT. The chain joins TRBV7-2 to TRBJ1-1; no definite D call. The CDR3 extends over 14 amino acids. The germline V gene has CDR1 SGHTA and CDR2 FQGNSA. Trimming removed 5 bases at V and 4 bases at J, with 14 bases between.

The rearrangement joins TRBV7-9 to TRBJ2-2; a weak D match, TRBD2 (6 bases). Germline V gives CDR1 SEHNR, CDR2 FQNEAQ (reference sequence). V lost 3 bases and J lost 0, with 8 bases in between. The CDR3 runs 15 residues. CDR3 DNA sequence: TGTGCCAGCAGCTTCCAGCGGGCGAACACCGGGGAGCTGTTTTTT. Amino acids: CASSFQRANTGELFF.

The rearrangement links TRBV14 to TRBJ2-3; no firm D call. This CDR3 spans 12 amino acids. V lost 1 base, J lost 5 bases, and 4 bases lay in between. Germline assignment: CDR1 SGHDN and CDR2 FVKESK. The CDR3 reads CASSQVRDTQYF. The CDR3 DNA reads TGTGCCAGCAGCCAAGTGAGAGATACGCAGTATTTT.

V gene TRBV6-6 combines with J gene TRBJ2-2; D not resolved. V lost 6 bases to trimming and J lost 3 bases, with 11 bases between them. The V gene's germline CDR1 is MNHNY and CDR2 SVGAGI (reference sequence). The CDR3 runs 14 residues. CDR3 sequence: CASSPQLDTGELFF. CDR3 bases: TGTGCCAGCAGCCCTCAACTGGACACCGGGGAGCTGTTTTTT.

The chain recombines TRBV19 with TRBJ1-1, with 8 bases matching TRBD1. CDR1 and CDR2 from the germline V gene are LNHDA and SQIVND (reference sequence). This CDR3 contains 16 residues. Trimming removed 5 bases from V and 4 bases from J; junction bases left unmatched: 12. CDR3 in amino acids: CASSAGQGGFTTEAFF. In DNA, the CDR3 is TGTGCCAGTAGTGCAGGACAGGGTGGTTTCACCACTGAAGCTTTCTTT.

V and J are TRBV6-1 and TRBJ1-4; D ambiguous. CDR3 size: 14 residues. CDR1 and CDR2 (germline): MNHNS, SASEGT. V lost 2 bases, J lost 10 bases, and 14 bases lay in between. CDR3 amino acids: CASSELGRRGKLFF. The CDR3 DNA is TGTGCCAGCAGTGAATTGGGCAGACGGGGAAAACTGTTTTTT.

This CDR3 is CASRGRGAGANVLTF. CDR3 nucleotides: TGTGCCAGCAGAGGACGGGGGGCTGGGGCCAACGTCCTGACTTTC. V gene TRBV28 combines with J gene TRBJ2-6; 7 positions match TRBD2. With 6 bases clipped from V and 2 bases from J, the junction kept 4 bases outside the gene matches. The CDR3 length is 15 residues. The germline V gene encodes CDR1 MDHEN and CDR2 SYDVKM.

This chain uses TRBV19 with TRBJ1-3; 7 positions agree with TRBD1. V lost 8 bases to trimming and J lost 0 bases; unmatched junction nucleotides: 7. This CDR3 is 15 amino acids long. The germline CDR1 and CDR2 sequences are LNHDA and SQIVND (reference sequence). CDR3 DNA: TGTGCCAGTTCTAAGGACAGGATCTCTGGAAACACCATATATTTT. Residues: CASSKDRISGNTIYF. Supplemented by reference TRBV19 and TRBJ1-3, the full variable domain reads DGGITQSPKYLFRKEGQNVTLSCEQNLNHDAMYWYRQDPGQGLRLIYYSQIVNDFQKGDIAEGYSVSREKKESFPLTVTSAQKNPTAFYLCASSKDRISGNTIYFGEGSWLTVV.